A selection of T cell receptor beta chains follows, all from one sample in a study of PD-1 blockade in classical Hodgkin lymphoma. Only in-frame clones appear in the TCRdb table, and some are missing; sequencing was by immunoSEQ multiplex PCR. The repertoire holds tens of thousands of clones, with approximately 80% as singletons. The sequenced sample was CD4+ T cells from blood, obtained at baseline. The receptors were sampled from a human donor with classical Hodgkin lymphoma. CDR3s include the opening cysteine and the closing phenylalanine or tryptophan. A D gene is named only where the DNA matches it firmly. Some rows have no size entry. The others give once, few or many, or a class for an expanded clone.

v_gene	abundance	d_gene	j_gene	CDR3aa	CDR3nt
TRBV2	NA	TRBD1	TRBJ2-7	CASSERGQAYEQYF	TGTGCCAGCAGTGAACGGGGACAGGCCTACGAGCAGTACTTC
TRBV18	NA	NA	TRBJ2-7	CASSPATAREQYF	TGTGCCAGCTCACCAGCGACAGCTCGCGAGCAGTACTTC
TRBV11-2	NA	TRBD1	TRBJ1-2	CASSPRTGVYGYTF	TGTGCCAGCAGCCCCCGGACAGGGGTCTATGGCTACACCTTC
TRBV7-2	NA	TRBD1	TRBJ1-1	CASSQRPGQGPTEAFF	TGTGCCAGCAGCCAGAGGCCGGGACAGGGTCCCACTGAAGCTTTCTTT
TRBV12-5	NA	NA	TRBJ2-7	CASGSDQGPRSEQYF	TGTGCTAGTGGTTCCGACCAGGGGCCCAGGAGCGAGCAGTACTTC
TRBV28	NA	NA	TRBJ2-2	CASSLTVLSNTGELFF	TGTGCCAGCAGCCTGACAGTTCTATCGAACACCGGGGAGCTGTTTTTT
TRBV19	NA	NA	TRBJ2-5	CASRGGSQETQYF	TGTGCCAGCCGAGGAGGTAGCCAAGAGACCCAGTACTTC
TRBV5-5	NA	NA	TRBJ1-6	CASTLWGSAGNSPLHF	TGTGCCAGCACCCTTTGGGGGTCCGCCGGTAATTCACCCCTCCACTTT
TRBV18	NA	NA	TRBJ1-1	CASSFQDFRAFF	TGTGCCAGCTCATTTCAGGACTTTCGGGCTTTCTTT
TRBV6-5	NA	TRBD1	TRBJ1-4	CASSYRGGLLEKLFF	TGTGCCAGCAGTTACAGAGGGGGCCTATTGGAAAAACTGTTTTTT
TRBV27	once	NA	TRBJ1-6	CASSLTPRTASRSPLHF	TGTGCCAGCAGTTTAACTCCTCGGACAGCCTCGAGATCACCCCTCCACTTT
TRBV30	NA	TRBD1	TRBJ1-6	CAWRTGNNSPLHF	TGTGCCTGGAGGACAGGGAATAATTCACCCCTCCACTTT
TRBV4-2	NA	TRBD1	TRBJ2-3	CASSQVIQGADTQYF	TGTGCCAGCAGCCAAGTTATTCAGGGGGCAGATACGCAGTATTTT
TRBV5-1	NA	TRBD2	TRBJ2-7	CASNLGLAPLEQYF	TGCGCCAGCAACCTGGGACTAGCGCCATTGGAGCAGTACTTC
TRBV6-1	NA	NA	TRBJ1-2	CASYSGAWGYGYTF	TGTGCCAGCTACTCAGGGGCGTGGGGCTATGGCTACACCTTC
TRBV7-9	NA	TRBD2	TRBJ2-7	CASSLVDWTSSYEQYF	TGTGCCAGCAGCTTAGTAGACTGGACTAGCTCCTACGAGCAGTACTTC
TRBV29-1	once	NA	TRBJ2-4	CSVAGLLAKNIQYF	TGCAGCGTTGCCGGGCTGCTAGCCAAAAACATTCAGTACTTC
TRBV30	NA	NA	TRBJ1-1	CAWSVGRSGNTEAFF	TGTGCCTGGAGCGTAGGGAGATCAGGGAACACTGAAGCTTTCTTT
TRBV9	NA	NA	TRBJ1-2	CASTSGPPRFGGYTF	TGTGCCAGCACCTCAGGCCCCCCACGTTTTGGTGGCTACACCTTC
TRBV5-1	NA	NA	TRBJ2-1	CASSPQPAGSYNEQFF	TGCGCCAGCAGCCCCCAACCAGCGGGTTCCTACAATGAGCAGTTCTTC
TRBV7-9	NA	TRBD1	TRBJ1-5	CASSHSDRGNQPQHF	TGTGCCAGCAGCCACTCTGACAGGGGCAATCAGCCCCAGCATTTT
TRBV6-1	NA	NA	TRBJ1-2	CASSEGQGSTF	TGTGCCAGCAGTGAAGGTCAGGGAAGCACCTTC
TRBV5-1	NA	NA	TRBJ2-5	CASSRTGVGTQYF	TGCGCCAGCAGCCGGACCGGGGTGGGGACCCAGTACTTC
TRBV11-3	NA	NA	TRBJ2-2	CASSSHGRNRNTGELFF	TGTGCCAGCAGCTCCCATGGTAGGAACAGAAACACCGGGGAGCTGTTTTTT
TRBV28	NA	NA	TRBJ1-1	CASSFGLGPPNTEAFF	TGTGCCAGCAGTTTTGGTCTGGGCCCGCCGAACACTGAAGCTTTCTTT
TRBV27	NA	NA	TRBJ1-5	CASRERGQPQHF	TGTGCCAGCCGGGAAAGGGGTCAGCCCCAGCATTTT
TRBV7-9	NA	TRBD2	TRBJ2-1	CASSPSGGEVSSGFF	TGTGCCAGCAGCCCCTCGGGAGGGGAGGTGAGCAGTGGGTTCTTC
TRBV14	NA	TRBD2	TRBJ2-2	CASSQVLSGLAGGELFF	TGTGCCAGCAGCCAAGTTCTCTCGGGACTAGCTGGCGGGGAGCTGTTTTTT
TRBV11-3	NA	TRBD2	TRBJ2-5	CASSFSGETQYF	TGTGCCAGCAGCTTTAGCGGGGAGACCCAGTACTTC
TRBV7-2	NA	TRBD2	TRBJ2-3	CASSLVGLAGATDTQYF	TGTGCCAGCAGCTTAGTAGGGCTAGCGGGGGCAACAGATACGCAGTATTTT
TRBV30	NA	TRBD1	TRBJ1-1	CAWSPTGQGNTEAFF	TGTGCCTGGAGCCCTACGGGACAGGGGAACACTGAAGCTTTCTTT
TRBV11-2	NA	NA	TRBJ2-7	CASSLEPGDTYEQYF	TGTGCCAGCAGCTTAGAGCCAGGGGATACCTACGAGCAGTACTTC
TRBV13	NA	NA	TRBJ2-5	CASSSLGAEQETQYF	TGTGCCAGCAGCAGTCTCGGAGCCGAACAAGAGACCCAGTACTTC